This T cell receptor beta chain was recorded in a study of T cell responses to AZD1222 COVID-19 vaccine. Whole-study results and caveats: Clonal diversity may have been underestimated, and the donors were mostly white British, with more females than males. An increase in Spike-specific TCR breadth and depth was observed after two AZD1222 doses. Baseline testing showed seropositivity in only a handful of AZD1222 recipients. Sampling captured repertoires only after the peak T cell response.

TCRdb's table, derived via immunoSEQ multiplex PCR, lists solely in-frame clones and lacks some. Of roughly 120,000 clones listed, approximately 85% were seen once; the top ten hold 3.9%. A note on this clone: Antigen unknown.

The CDR3 length is 14 residues. J gave up 2 bases and V 4 bases, and 2 bases lay outside the gene matches. Germline V CDR1 and CDR2: SGHDN, FVKESK. The V call is TRBV14, the J call TRBJ2-7; 10 positions match TRBD1. This receptor was taken from an adult in good health. The sequencing used peripheral blood, collected on day 0 of MenACWY control vaccination. In nucleotides, the CDR3 is TGTGCCAGCAGCCGAGGGACAGGGGCCTACGAGCAGTACTTC. This codes for CASSRGTGAYEQYF.